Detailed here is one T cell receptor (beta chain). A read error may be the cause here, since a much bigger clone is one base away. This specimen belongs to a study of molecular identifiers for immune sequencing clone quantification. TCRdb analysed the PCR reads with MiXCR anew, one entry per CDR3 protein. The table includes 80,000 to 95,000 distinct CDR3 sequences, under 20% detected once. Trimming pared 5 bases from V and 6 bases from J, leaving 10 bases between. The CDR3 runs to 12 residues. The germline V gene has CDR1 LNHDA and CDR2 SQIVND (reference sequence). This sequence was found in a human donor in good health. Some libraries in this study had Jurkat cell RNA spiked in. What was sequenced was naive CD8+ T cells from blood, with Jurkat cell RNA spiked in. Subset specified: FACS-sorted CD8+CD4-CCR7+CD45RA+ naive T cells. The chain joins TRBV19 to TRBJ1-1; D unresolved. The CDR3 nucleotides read TGTGCCAGTAGTGTGGGTTTGGCTGAAGCTTTCTTT. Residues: CASSVGLAEAFF. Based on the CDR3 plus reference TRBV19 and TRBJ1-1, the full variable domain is DGGITQSPKYLFRKEGQNVTLSCEQNLNHDAMYWYRQDPGQGLRLIYYSQIVNDFQKGDIAEGYSVSREKKESFPLTVTSAQKNPTAFYLCASSVGLAEAFFGQGTRLTVV.